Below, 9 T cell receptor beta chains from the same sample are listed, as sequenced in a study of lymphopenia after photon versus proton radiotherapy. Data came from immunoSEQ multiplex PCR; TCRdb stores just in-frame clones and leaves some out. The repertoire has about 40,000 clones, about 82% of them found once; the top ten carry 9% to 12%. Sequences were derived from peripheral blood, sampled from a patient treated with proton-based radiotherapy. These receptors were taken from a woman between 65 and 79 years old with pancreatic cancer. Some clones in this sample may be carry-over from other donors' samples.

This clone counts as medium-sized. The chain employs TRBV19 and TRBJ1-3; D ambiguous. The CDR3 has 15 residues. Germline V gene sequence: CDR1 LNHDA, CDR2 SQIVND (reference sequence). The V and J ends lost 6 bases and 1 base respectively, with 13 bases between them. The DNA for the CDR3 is TGTGCCAGTAGCCTCCAATCGTGGTCTGGAAACACCATATATTTT. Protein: CASSLQSWSGNTIYF.

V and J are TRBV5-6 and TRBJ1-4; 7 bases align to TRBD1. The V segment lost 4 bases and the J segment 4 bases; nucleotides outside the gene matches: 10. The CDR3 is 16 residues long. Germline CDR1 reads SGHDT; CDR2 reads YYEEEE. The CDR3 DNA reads TGTGCCAGCAGCGACCGGACAGGACAGTTTAATGAAAAACTGTTTTTT. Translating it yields CASSDRTGQFNEKLFF.

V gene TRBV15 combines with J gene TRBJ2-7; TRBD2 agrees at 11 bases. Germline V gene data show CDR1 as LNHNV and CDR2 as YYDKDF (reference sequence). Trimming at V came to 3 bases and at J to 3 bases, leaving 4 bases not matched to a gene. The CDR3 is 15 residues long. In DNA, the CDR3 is TGTGCCACCAGCAGGGGTACTAGCGGGAGCTACGAGCAGTACTTC. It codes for CATSRGTSGSYEQYF.

DNA of the CDR3: TGCGCCAGCAGCTTAACAGGGGGAGTGGAGACCCAGTACTTC. Translation gives CASSLTGGVETQYF. The V and J genes are TRBV5-1 and TRBJ2-5; TRBD1 matches at 8 bases. The ends lost 2 bases at V and 5 bases at J; junction bases unmatched: 5. The CDR3 is 14 amino acids. From germline, CDR1 is SGHRS and CDR2 YFSETQ.

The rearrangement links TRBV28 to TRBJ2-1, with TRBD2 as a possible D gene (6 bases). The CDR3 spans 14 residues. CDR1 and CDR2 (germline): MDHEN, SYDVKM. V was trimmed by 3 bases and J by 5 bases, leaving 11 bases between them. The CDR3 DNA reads TGTGCCAGCAGTTTTAGCGGAGGAAACAATGAGCAGTTCTTC. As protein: CASSFSGGNNEQFF.

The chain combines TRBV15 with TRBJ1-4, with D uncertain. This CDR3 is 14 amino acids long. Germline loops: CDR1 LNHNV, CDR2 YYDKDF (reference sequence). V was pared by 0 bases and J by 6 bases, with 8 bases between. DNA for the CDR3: TGTGCCACCAGCAGAGATAACGGGGATGAAAAACTGTTTTTT. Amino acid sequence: CATSRDNGDEKLFF.

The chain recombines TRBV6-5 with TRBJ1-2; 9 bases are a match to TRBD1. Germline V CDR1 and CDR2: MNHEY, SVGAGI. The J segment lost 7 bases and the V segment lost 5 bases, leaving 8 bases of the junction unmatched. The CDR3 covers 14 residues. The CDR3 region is CASSPNTGGRGYTF. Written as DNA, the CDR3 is TGTGCCAGCAGTCCCAATACAGGGGGCCGTGGCTACACCTTC.

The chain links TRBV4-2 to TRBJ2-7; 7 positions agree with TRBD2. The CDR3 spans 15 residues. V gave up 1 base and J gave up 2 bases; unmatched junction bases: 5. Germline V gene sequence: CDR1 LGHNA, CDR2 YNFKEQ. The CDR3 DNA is TGTGCCAGCAGCCAAGGCGCGGGAGACCCCTACGAGCAGTACTTC. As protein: CASSQGAGDPYEQYF.

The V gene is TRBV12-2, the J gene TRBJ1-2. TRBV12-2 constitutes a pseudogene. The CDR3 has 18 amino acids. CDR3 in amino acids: CASRLVMRRRVVGYGYTF. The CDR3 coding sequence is TGTGCAAGTCGCTTAGTTATGAGGAGGAGAGTAGTTGGCTATGGCTACACCTTC.